This entry is about one T cell receptor beta chain. This record comes from a study of blood T cell repertoires in COVID-19. This CDR3 contains 21 residues. The germline V and J ends were trimmed by 0 bases and 0 bases, with 24 bases remaining between them. Per the germline V gene, CDR1 is KGHDR and CDR2 is SFDVKD. Clones were read by immunoSEQ multiplex PCR, and TCRdb kept only the in-frame ones, dropping some. Here the sample spans 320,000 or so clones, more than 85% being singletons. The chain recombines TRBV24-1 with TRBJ2-3; no clear D. The clonotype originates from a woman aged 25 to 39 who had recovered from COVID-19. Source material: PBMCs or T cells enriched from blood (not recorded which). CDR3 coding DNA: TGTGCCACCAGTGATTTGCAACCTGGCCCTGGTCAGTCGATGAGCACAGATACGCAGTATTTT. As protein: CATSDLQPGPGQSMSTDTQYF.